These T cell receptor beta chains were read from a single sample in a study of blood T cell repertoires in COVID-19. The method was immunoSEQ multiplex PCR; TCRdb's version includes in-frame clones alone and lacks a portion of them. Among fewer than 130,000 clones listed, around 82% were seen once. Sequenced input: peripheral blood. All receptors come from a woman aged 55-69 years with acute or convalescent COVID-19. CDR3s include the opening cysteine and the closing phenylalanine or tryptophan. A D gene is named only where the DNA matches it firmly. Expanded clones are given a class, and other clones once, few, many or no size at all.

TRBV7-3,NA,TRBD2,TRBJ2-1,CASRLTSADHDEQFF,TGTGCCAGCAGACTCACTAGCGCTGATCATGATGAGCAGTTCTTC
TRBV3-1/TRBV3-2,NA,TRBD2,TRBJ2-1,CASSQGAGRGYRNEQFF,TGTGCCAGCAGCCAAGGGGCAGGGCGGGGGTATAGGAATGAGCAGTTCTTC
TRBV2,NA,TRBD2,TRBJ2-3,CASGLAGVLSTDTQYF,TGTGCCAGCGGACTAGCGGGGGTTCTTAGCACAGATACGCAGTATTTT
TRBV9,NA,TRBD2,TRBJ2-5,CASSEPVGGMETQYF,TGTGCCAGCAGCGAGCCCGTGGGAGGGATGGAGACCCAGTACTTC
TRBV7-9,once,TRBD1,TRBJ2-7,CASSLALTGSEQYF,TGTGCCAGCAGCTTAGCACTGACAGGGAGCGAGCAGTACTTC
TRBV18,NA,TRBD2,TRBJ2-3,CASSPLAGGHTDTQYF,TGTGCCAGCTCACCCCTAGCGGGGGGCCACACAGATACGCAGTATTTT
TRBV2,NA,NA,TRBJ1-2,CASSPQGGNGYTF,TGTGCCAGCAGTCCACAGGGAGGGAATGGCTACACCTTC
TRBV14,once,TRBD1,TRBJ2-7,CASSRGQGPHEQYF,TGTGCCAGCAGCCGCGGACAGGGTCCCCACGAGCAGTACTTC
TRBV3-1/TRBV3-2,NA,NA,TRBJ2-3,CASSQDASGTDTQYF,TGTGCCAGCAGCCAAGACGCTAGCGGCACAGATACGCAGTATTTT
TRBV5-4,NA,TRBD1,TRBJ1-2,CASSFETGGLGYTF,TGTGCCAGCAGCTTCGAGACAGGGGGCCTTGGCTACACCTTC
TRBV10-3,NA,NA,TRBJ1-1,CAISDWEMNTEAFF,TGTGCCATCAGTGATTGGGAGATGAACACTGAAGCTTTCTTT
TRBV15,NA,NA,TRBJ2-3,CATSTYSARVGTTDTQYF,TGTGCCACCAGCACATATAGCGCTCGGGTAGGGACAACAGATACGCAGTATTTT
TRBV28,NA,NA,TRBJ1-1,CASSLSARGMTEAFF,TGTGCCAGCAGTTTAAGTGCACGGGGGATGACTGAAGCTTTCTTT
TRBV6-5,NA,NA,TRBJ1-1,CASSPQSGNTEAFF,TGTGCCAGCAGCCCACAGTCAGGGAACACTGAAGCTTTCTTT
TRBV30,NA,NA,TRBJ1-3,CAWSLLSGNTIYF,TGTGCCTGGAGTTTACTTTCTGGAAACACCATATATTTT
TRBV4-1,NA,NA,TRBJ1-5,CASSLIGGNQPQHF,TGCGCCAGCAGCCTCATAGGGGGCAATCAGCCCCAGCATTTT
TRBV6-5,once,NA,TRBJ1-2,CASRDTSKGGYTF,TGTGCCAGCCGGGACACGTCGAAAGGGGGCTACACCTTC
TRBV20-1,NA,NA,TRBJ1-3,CSASQAWNRAGNTIYF,TGCAGTGCTAGTCAAGCCTGGAACAGGGCTGGAAACACCATATATTTT
TRBV5-1,NA,NA,TRBJ1-2,CASSLDQNYGYTF,TGCGCCAGCAGCTTGGATCAGAACTATGGCTACACCTTC
TRBV10-2,NA,NA,TRBJ2-3,CASSESGGQGTDTQYF,TGCGCCAGCAGTGAGTCAGGTGGGCAGGGCACAGATACGCAGTATTTT
TRBV7-9,NA,NA,TRBJ1-1,CASSLGDNTEAFF,TGTGCCAGCAGCTTAGGCGATAACACTGAAGCTTTCTTT
TRBV6-5,NA,TRBD2,TRBJ2-5,CASRNGGVQETQYF,TGTGCCAGCAGAAATGGGGGGGTACAAGAGACCCAGTACTTC
TRBV7-9,NA,NA,TRBJ2-7,CASSGTGYEQYF,TGTGCCAGCAGCGGCACGGGATACGAGCAGTACTTC
TRBV24-1,NA,NA,TRBJ1-5,CATSAGQNQPQHF,TGTGCCACCAGTGCCGGTCAAAATCAGCCCCAGCATTTT
TRBV9,NA,TRBD2,TRBJ2-5,CASSVGGAGGGETQYF,TGTGCCAGCAGCGTAGGGGGCGCGGGGGGCGGAGAGACCCAGTACTTC
TRBV30,NA,TRBD1,TRBJ1-6,CAWSSGQGNSPLHF,TGTGCCTGGAGTTCAGGACAGGGTAATTCACCCCTCCACTTT
TRBV2,NA,NA,TRBJ1-4,CASSANRLPNEKLFF,TGTGCCAGCAGTGCTAATCGACTTCCTAATGAAAAACTGTTTTTT
TRBV5-1,NA,TRBD1,TRBJ2-5,CASSVGQPQETQYF,TGCGCCAGCAGCGTGGGACAGCCCCAAGAGACCCAGTACTTC
TRBV11-2,NA,TRBD1,TRBJ2-7,CASSLGGGGTGFYEQYF,TGTGCCAGCAGCTTAGGAGGAGGGGGGACAGGGTTTTACGAGCAGTACTTC
TRBV19,NA,TRBD1,TRBJ1-3,CATRQGAGNTIYF,TGTGCCACCCGACAGGGGGCTGGAAACACCATATATTTT
TRBV30,NA,TRBD1,TRBJ2-6,CAWRGQGARTGANVLTF,TGTGCCTGGAGGGGACAGGGAGCTAGGACCGGGGCCAACGTCCTGACTTTC
TRBV9,NA,NA,TRBJ1-4,CASSAGAVEKLFF,TGTGCCAGCAGCGCGGGAGCCGTGGAAAAACTGTTTTTT
TRBV5-4,NA,NA,TRBJ1-2,CASSPGRNYGYTF,TGTGCCAGCAGCCCCGGGAGGAACTATGGCTACACCTTC
TRBV28,NA,NA,TRBJ2-3,CASSFGGLTDTQYF,TGTGCCAGCAGTTTTGGGGGACTCACAGATACGCAGTATTTT
TRBV27,NA,NA,TRBJ2-7,CASSSGDKYEQYF,TGTGCCAGCAGTTCCGGGGACAAGTACGAGCAGTACTTC